Below, 18 T cell receptor beta chains from the same sample are listed, as sequenced in a study of blood T cell repertoires in COVID-19. Clones were sequenced by immunoSEQ multiplex PCR, and TCRdb holds only the in-frame ones, with some missing. The data contain some 74,000 clones, approximately 79% of them singletons. Sample: peripheral blood. The origin of the receptors is a man in his 70s with active or convalescent COVID-19.

This clone was counted only a few times. The genes are TRBV6-5 and TRBJ1-3; 7 bases map to TRBD1. There are 15 residues in the CDR3. The germline V gene encodes CDR1 MNHEY and CDR2 SVGAGI. V dropped 6 bases and J dropped 7; count of bases not matched to a gene: 12. The CDR3 DNA reads TGTGCCAGCAGCCCCAAAGGGGGCTTGGTGAACACCATATATTTT. The encoded protein is CASSPKGGLVNTIYF.

V and J are TRBV14 and TRBJ1-1; 7 nucleotides agree with TRBD1. Looked up from germline, CDR1 is SGHDN and CDR2 is FVKESK. The length of the CDR3 is 13 residues. Trimming removed 4 bases from V and 4 bases from J; junction bases left unmatched: 3. The CDR3 nucleotides read TGTGCCAGCAGCCCACAGGGGACCACTGAAGCTTTCTTT. Protein: CASSPQGTTEAFF.

This CDR3 is CAWSGIHGYGYTF. In DNA, the CDR3 is TGTGCCTGGAGTGGAATCCACGGTTATGGCTACACCTTC. This chain connects TRBV30 to TRBJ1-2; no clear D gene. The germline gives CDR1 GTSNPN, CDR2 SVGIG (reference sequence). V lost 1 base, J lost 5 bases, and 11 bases lay in between. The CDR3 consists of 13 residues.

The V gene is TRBV19, the J gene TRBJ1-1; D might be TRBD1 (6 bases). With 3 bases removed from V and 5 bases from J, the gap between germline ends came to 10 bases. Germline V gene lookup returns CDR1 LNHDA and CDR2 SQIVND (reference sequence). CDR3 length: 13 residues. CDR3 sequence (DNA): TGTGCCAGTAGTATGAACAGGGAAACTGAAGCTTTCTTT. As protein: CASSMNRETEAFF.

The rearrangement joins TRBV5-4 to TRBJ2-3; D is unclear. Germline loops: CDR1 SGHNT, CDR2 YYREEE (reference sequence). V was shortened by 9 bases and J by 5 bases, with 19 bases between the two germline ends. The CDR3 covers 14 residues. This CDR3 is CATRTGFQVDTQYF. DNA for the CDR3: TGTGCCACCCGAACGGGTTTCCAAGTAGATACGCAGTATTTT.

The J gene is TRBJ2-7, the V gene TRBV28; TRBD1 might be the D (5 bases). CDR1 is MDHEN, CDR2 SYDVKM, per germline. CDR3 length: 12 residues. The ends were cut back, 7 bases at V and 6 bases at J, with 13 bases in the middle. CDR3 residues: CASTSRAGEQYF. CDR3 sequence (DNA): TGTGCCAGCACCAGCAGGGCTGGCGAGCAGTACTTC.

The chain carries TRBV10-3 and TRBJ1-2; no reliable D call. Germline CDR1 is ENHRY and CDR2 is SYGVKD. V lost 0 bases, J lost 4 bases, and 9 bases lay in between. This CDR3 contains 14 residues. The CDR3 coding sequence is TGTGCCATCAGTGAGTCGATCTATGGCTATGGCTACACCTTC. Translating it yields CAISESIYGYGYTF.

J is TRBJ2-3 and V is TRBV3-1 (or the pseudogene TRBV3-2); a possible D gene is TRBD2 (5 bases). The V gene lost 1 base and the J gene lost 10 bases, with 12 bases spanning the gap. Looked up from germline, CDR1 is LGHDT and CDR2 is YNNKEL (reference sequence). The CDR3 contains 13 residues. The CDR3 DNA reads as TGTGCCAGCAGCCAAGGGTCCGGGAACTCGCAGTATTTT. Protein sequence: CASSQGSGNSQYF.

The chain combines TRBV11-2 with TRBJ1-3; unclear D gene. The CDR3 totals 14 residues. Germline lookup yields CDR1 SGHAT and CDR2 FQNNGV. Trimming took off 3 bases at V and 4 bases at J, with 10 bases between the two ends. The CDR3 region has the DNA TGTGCCAGCAGCTTGGAAGGGAGAGGAAACACCATATATTTT. Amino acid sequence: CASSLEGRGNTIYF.

The chain is built from TRBV5-1 and TRBJ2-1; 7 positions agree with TRBD1. V was clipped by 4 bases and J by 9 bases; unmatched bases: 7. The CDR3 runs to 13 residues. Germline V gene data show CDR1 as SGHRS and CDR2 as YFSETQ. For the CDR3, the DNA is TGCGCCAGCAGCAGTAGACAGGGCGGTGAGCAGTTCTTC. This translates into CASSSRQGGEQFF.

As for this clone: The same CDR3 also results from other DNA sequences found in this sample. The rearrangement joins TRBV19 to TRBJ1-3, with 9 positions matching TRBD1. CDR1 and CDR2 (germline): LNHDA, SQIVND (reference sequence). The CDR3 runs to 14 residues. With V trimmed by 5 bases and J by 2 bases, 1 base remained unmatched. In DNA, the CDR3 is TGTGCCAGTAGTGGGACAGGGACTGGAAACACCATATATTTT. It codes for CASSGTGTGNTIYF.

The rearrangement uses TRBV24-1 and TRBJ2-5; TRBD2 matches 10 bases. This CDR3 comprises 16 residues. Germline CDR1 is KGHDR and CDR2 is SFDVKD. V was clipped by 5 bases and J by 3 bases; unmatched bases: 8. The CDR3 sequence: CATSGQAGGGKETQYF. For the CDR3, the DNA is TGTGCCACCAGTGGGCAAGCGGGGGGGGGCAAAGAGACCCAGTACTTC.

J is TRBJ2-5 and V is TRBV10-3, with D tentatively TRBD2 (6 bases). The V and J ends lost 10 bases and 2 bases respectively, with 17 bases between them. Looked up from germline, CDR1 is ENHRY and CDR2 is SYGVKD. The CDR3 totals 14 residues. The CDR3 loop reads CATHPGTLQETQYF. For the CDR3, the DNA is TGTGCCACCCATCCCGGGACTCTGCAAGAGACCCAGTACTTC.

V is TRBV7-9 and J is TRBJ2-1, with D perhaps TRBD1 (6 bases). With 4 bases removed from V and 3 bases from J, the gap between germline ends came to 13 bases. The germline V gene encodes CDR1 SEHNR and CDR2 FQNEAQ (reference sequence). CDR3 length: 15 amino acids. The CDR3 DNA reads TGTGCCAGCAGCTCGTCCCAGGGGCTCTACAATGAGCAGTTCTTC. It is translated as CASSSSQGLYNEQFF.

The chain uses TRBV27 and TRBJ1-5; 9 bases match TRBD1. V was pared by 6 bases and J by 10 bases, with 10 bases of the junction left unmatched. The CDR3 spans 14 residues. The germline V gene has CDR1 MNHEY and CDR2 SMNVEV (reference sequence). CDR3: CASSLKDRGQPQHF. CDR3 coding DNA: TGTGCCAGCAGCCTTAAGGACAGGGGTCAACCCCAGCATTTT.

The gene calls are TRBV30 and TRBJ2-7; perhaps TRBD2 as D (7 bases). Germline assignment: CDR1 GTSNPN and CDR2 SVGIG (reference sequence). CDR3 size: 14 residues. The V end lost 0 bases, the J end lost 2 bases, and 11 bases lay between the germline ends. CDR3 sequence (DNA): TGTGCCTGGAGTGTGAAAGGGGGGGCCTACGAGCAGTACTTC. It translates to CAWSVKGGAYEQYF.

The chain links TRBV29-1 to TRBJ1-2; 9 bases line up with TRBD1. The V gene's germline CDR1 is SQVTM and CDR2 ANQGSEA. V dropped 6 bases and J dropped 1; count of bases not matched to a gene: 3. The CDR3 totals 13 residues. As DNA, the CDR3 is TGCAGCGTGAGGGGACAGGGTAACTATGGCTACACCTTC. Residues: CSVRGQGNYGYTF.

The J gene is TRBJ2-3, the V gene TRBV3-1 (or the pseudogene TRBV3-2), with TRBD1 matching over 9 bases. The CDR3 length is 13 residues. The V segment lost 10 bases and the J segment 7 bases; nucleotides outside the gene matches: 9. The V gene's germline CDR1 is LGHDT and CDR2 YNNKEL (reference sequence). CDR3: CAIGTGMFHTQYF. CDR3 DNA: TGTGCCATCGGGACAGGGATGTTTCATACGCAGTATTTT.